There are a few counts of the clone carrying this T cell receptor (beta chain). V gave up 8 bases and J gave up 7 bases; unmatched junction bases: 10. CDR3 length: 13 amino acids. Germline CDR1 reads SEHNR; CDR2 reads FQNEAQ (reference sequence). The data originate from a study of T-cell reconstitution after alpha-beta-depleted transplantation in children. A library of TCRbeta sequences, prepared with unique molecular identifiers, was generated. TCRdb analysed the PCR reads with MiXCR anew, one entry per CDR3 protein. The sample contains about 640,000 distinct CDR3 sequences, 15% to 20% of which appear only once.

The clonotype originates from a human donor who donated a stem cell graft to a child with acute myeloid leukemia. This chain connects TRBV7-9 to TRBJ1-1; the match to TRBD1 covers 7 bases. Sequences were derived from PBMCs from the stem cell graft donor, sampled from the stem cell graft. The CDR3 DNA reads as TGTGCCAGCTCATCCTGGCGGGACAGTGAAGCTTTCTTT. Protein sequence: CASSSWRDSEAFF.